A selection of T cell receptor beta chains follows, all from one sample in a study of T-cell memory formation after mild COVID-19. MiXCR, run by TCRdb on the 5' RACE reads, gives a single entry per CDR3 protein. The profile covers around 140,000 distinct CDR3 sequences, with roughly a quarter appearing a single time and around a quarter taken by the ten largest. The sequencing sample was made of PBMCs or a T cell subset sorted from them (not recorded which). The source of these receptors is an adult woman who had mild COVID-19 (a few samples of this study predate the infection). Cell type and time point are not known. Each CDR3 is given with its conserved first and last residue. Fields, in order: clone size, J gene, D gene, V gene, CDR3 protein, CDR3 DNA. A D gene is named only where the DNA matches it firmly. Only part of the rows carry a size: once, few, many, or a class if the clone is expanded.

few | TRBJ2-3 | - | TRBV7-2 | CASSLGLAVNTDTQYF | TGTGCCAGCAGCTTAGGGTTAGCGGTGAATACAGATACGCAGTATTTT
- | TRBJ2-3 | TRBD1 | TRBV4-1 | CASRRLIQSGTGSTDTQYF | TGCGCCAGCCGCCGACTTATTCAATCCGGGACAGGGAGCACAGATACGCAGTATTTT
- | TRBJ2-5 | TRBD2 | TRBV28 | CASSRGLAGGPGRETQYF | TGTGCCAGCAGTCGAGGACTAGCGGGGGGCCCCGGGCGTGAGACCCAGTACTTC
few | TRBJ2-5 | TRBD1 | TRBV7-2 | CASSSPGGTGGQETQYF | TGTGCCAGCAGCTCCCCCGGTGGGACAGGTGGACAAGAGACCCAGTACTTC
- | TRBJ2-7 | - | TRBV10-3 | CAISESETGRHEQYF | TGTGCCATCAGTGAGTCAGAGACAGGAAGGCACGAGCAGTACTTC
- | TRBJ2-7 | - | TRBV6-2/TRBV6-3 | CASSYPGRTYEQYF | TGTGCCAGCAGTTACCCCGGACGGACTTACGAGCAGTACTTC
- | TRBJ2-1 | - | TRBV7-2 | CASSWVSYNEQFF | TGTGCCAGCAGCTGGGTATCCTACAATGAGCAGTTCTTC
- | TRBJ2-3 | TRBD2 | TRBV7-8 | CASSLGTISTDTQYF | TGTGCCAGCAGCTTGGGGACTATTAGCACAGATACGCAGTATTTT
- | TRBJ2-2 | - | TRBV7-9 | CASIPPAVNTGELFF | TGTGCCTCAATCCCGCCGGCAGTGAACACCGGGGAGCTGTTTTTT
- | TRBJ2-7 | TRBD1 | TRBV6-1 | CASRDRVYDEQYF | TGTGCCAGCAGGGACAGGGTATATGACGAGCAGTACTTC
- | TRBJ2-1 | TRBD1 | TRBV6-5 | CASSKEDRGSYNEQFF | TGTGCCAGCAGTAAAGAGGACAGGGGATCCTACAATGAGCAGTTCTTC
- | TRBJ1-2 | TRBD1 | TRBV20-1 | CSAREPGQSHTF | TGCAGTGCTAGAGAACCGGGACAGTCCCACACCTTC
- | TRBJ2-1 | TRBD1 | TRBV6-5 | CASSSPGQGRVQQFF | TGTGCCAGCAGTTCCCCGGGACAGGGAAGGGTTCAGCAGTTCTTC
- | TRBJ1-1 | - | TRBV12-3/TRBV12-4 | CASRDVGSGTLGEAFF | TGTGCCAGCAGGGACGTGGGATCAGGGACTCTCGGTGAAGCTTTCTTT
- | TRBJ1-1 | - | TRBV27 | CASSSSSVNTEAFF | -
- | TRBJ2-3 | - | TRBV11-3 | CASRSHRADTDTQYF | TGTGCCAGCAGATCCCACCGGGCGGACACAGATACGCAGTATTTT
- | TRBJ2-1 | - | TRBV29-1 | CSVEGQLYLYNEQFF | TGCAGCGTTGAAGGACAGCTCTACCTCTACAATGAGCAGTTCTTC
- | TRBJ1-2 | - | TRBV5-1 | CASSLGSDNYGYTF | TGCGCCAGCAGCTTGGGATCAGATAACTATGGCTACACCTTC
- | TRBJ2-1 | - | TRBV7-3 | CASSLGWEAPGSYNEQFF | TGTGCCAGCAGCTTAGGGTGGGAGGCCCCGGGGTCCTACAATGAGCAGTTCTTC
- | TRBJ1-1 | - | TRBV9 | CASSVDRGTEAFF | TGTGCCAGCAGCGTAGACCGGGGGACTGAAGCTTTCTTT
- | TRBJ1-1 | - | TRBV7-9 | CASSPLRVTNTEAFF | TGTGCCAGCAGCCCCCTGAGGGTTACGAACACTGAAGCTTTCTTT
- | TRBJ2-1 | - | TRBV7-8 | CASGDRNEQFF | TGTGCCAGCGGCGACAGGAATGAGCAGTTCTTC
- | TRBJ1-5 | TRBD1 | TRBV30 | CAWSTGVSQPQHF | TGTGCCTGGAGCACAGGGGTAAGTCAGCCCCAGCATTTT
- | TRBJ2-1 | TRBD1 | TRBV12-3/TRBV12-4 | CASSLPGQGNEQFF | TGTGCCAGCAGTCTCCCGGGACAGGGAAATGAGCAGTTCTTC
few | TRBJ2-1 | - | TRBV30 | CAWSVGPSGYNEQFF | TGTGCCTGGAGTGTAGGACCATCGGGCTACAATGAGCAGTTCTTC
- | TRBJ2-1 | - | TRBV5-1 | CASTTGWLGAQLGDEQFF | TGCGCCAGCACCACTGGCTGGCTAGGGGCGCAACTAGGGGATGAGCAGTTCTTC
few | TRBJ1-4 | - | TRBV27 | CASSLSAGLGEKLFF | TGTGCCAGCAGTTTATCGGCGGGTCTGGGCGAAAAACTGTTTTTT
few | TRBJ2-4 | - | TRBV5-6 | CASSTDWGLIQYF | TGTGCCAGCAGCACGGACTGGGGGCTTATTCAGTACTTC
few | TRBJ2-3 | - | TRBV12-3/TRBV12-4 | CASSGLSSTDTQYF | TGTGCCAGCAGTGGACTTTCGAGCACAGATACGCAGTATTTT
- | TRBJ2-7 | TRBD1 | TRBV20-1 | CSANDRGPYEQYF | TGCAGTGCCAATGACAGGGGACCCTACGAGCAGTACTTC
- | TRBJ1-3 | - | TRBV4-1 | CASSQDKGDGNTIYF | TGCGCCAGCAGCCAAGATAAAGGGGATGGAAACACCATATATTTT
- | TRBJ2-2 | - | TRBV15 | CATSREGDTGELFF | TGTGCCACCAGCAGAGAAGGGGACACCGGGGAGCTGTTTTTT
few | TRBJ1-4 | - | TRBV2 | CASSPSEKLFF | TGTGCCAGCAGTCCCTCGGAAAAACTGTTTTTT